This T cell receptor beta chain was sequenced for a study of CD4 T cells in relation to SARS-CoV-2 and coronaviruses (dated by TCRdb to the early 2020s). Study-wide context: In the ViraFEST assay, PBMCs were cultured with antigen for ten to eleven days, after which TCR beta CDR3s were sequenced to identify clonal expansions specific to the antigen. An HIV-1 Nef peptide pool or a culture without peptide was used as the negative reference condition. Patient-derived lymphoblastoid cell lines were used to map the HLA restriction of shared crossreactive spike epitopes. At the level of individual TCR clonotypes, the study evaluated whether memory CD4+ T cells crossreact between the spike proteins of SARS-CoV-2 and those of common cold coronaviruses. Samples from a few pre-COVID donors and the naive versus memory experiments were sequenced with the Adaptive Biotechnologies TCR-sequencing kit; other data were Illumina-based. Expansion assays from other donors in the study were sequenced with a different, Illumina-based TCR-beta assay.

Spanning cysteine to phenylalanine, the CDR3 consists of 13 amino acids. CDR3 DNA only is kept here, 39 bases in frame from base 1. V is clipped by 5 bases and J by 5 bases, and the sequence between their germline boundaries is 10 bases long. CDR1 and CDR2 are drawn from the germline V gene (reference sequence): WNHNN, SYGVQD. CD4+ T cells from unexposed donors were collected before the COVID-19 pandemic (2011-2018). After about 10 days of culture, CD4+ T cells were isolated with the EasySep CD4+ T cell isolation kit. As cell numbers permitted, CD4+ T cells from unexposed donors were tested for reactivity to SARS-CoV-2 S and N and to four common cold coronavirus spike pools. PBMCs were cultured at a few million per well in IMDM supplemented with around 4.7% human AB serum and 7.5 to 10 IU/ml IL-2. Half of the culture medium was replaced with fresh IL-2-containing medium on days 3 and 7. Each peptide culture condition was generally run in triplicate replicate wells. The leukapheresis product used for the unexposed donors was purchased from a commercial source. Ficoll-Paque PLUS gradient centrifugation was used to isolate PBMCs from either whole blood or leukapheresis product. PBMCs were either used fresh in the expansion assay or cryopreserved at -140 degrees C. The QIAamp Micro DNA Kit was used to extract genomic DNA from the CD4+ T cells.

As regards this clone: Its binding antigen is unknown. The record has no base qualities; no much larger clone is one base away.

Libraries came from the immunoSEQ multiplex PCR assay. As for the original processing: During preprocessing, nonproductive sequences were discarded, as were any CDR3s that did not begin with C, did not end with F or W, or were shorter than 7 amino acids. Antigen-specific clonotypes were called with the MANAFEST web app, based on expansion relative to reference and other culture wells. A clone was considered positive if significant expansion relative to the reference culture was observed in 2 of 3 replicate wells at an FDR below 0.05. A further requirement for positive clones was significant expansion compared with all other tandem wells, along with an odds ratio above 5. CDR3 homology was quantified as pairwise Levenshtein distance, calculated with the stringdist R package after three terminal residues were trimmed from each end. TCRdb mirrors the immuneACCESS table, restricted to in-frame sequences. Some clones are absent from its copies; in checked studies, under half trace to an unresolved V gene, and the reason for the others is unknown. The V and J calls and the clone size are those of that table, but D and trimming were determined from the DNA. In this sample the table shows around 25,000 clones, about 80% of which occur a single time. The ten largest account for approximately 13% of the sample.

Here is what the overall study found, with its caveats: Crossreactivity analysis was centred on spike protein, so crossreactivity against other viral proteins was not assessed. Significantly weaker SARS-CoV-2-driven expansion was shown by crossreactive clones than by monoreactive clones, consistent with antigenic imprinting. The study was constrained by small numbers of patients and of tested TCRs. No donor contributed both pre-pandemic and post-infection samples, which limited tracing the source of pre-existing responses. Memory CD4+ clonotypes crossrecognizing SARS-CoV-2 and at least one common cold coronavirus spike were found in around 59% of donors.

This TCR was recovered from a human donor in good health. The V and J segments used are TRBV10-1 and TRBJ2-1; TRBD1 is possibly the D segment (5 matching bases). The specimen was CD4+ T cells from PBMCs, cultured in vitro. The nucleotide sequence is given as TGCGCCAGCAGTATTGGGGCAAACAATGAGCAGTTCTTC. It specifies CASSIGANNEQFF.